The rows below give T cell receptor beta chains drawn from one sample of a study of T cell changes during pregnancy in multiple sclerosis. Clones were read by immunoSEQ multiplex PCR, and TCRdb kept only the in-frame ones, dropping some. The sample lists tens of thousands of clones; around 93% were seen once. This specimen was PBMCs, taken in the first trimester of pregnancy. The receptor set was obtained from a female donor in good health, serving as a control in a pregnancy study. Some clones in this sample may be carry-over from other donors' samples. Each CDR3 is given with its conserved first and last residue. The order of the fields is D gene, J gene, clone size, V gene, CDR3 protein, CDR3 DNA. D genes are given only for firm matches. Clone size is not always given. Where it is, it says once, few, many or a class for expanded clones.

d_gene: NA
j_gene: TRBJ2-1
abundance: NA
v_gene: TRBV11-2
CDR3aa: CASTQTEYNEQFF
CDR3nt: TGTGCCAGCACCCAGACAGAGTACAATGAGCAGTTCTTC

d_gene: NA
j_gene: TRBJ2-7
abundance: NA
v_gene: TRBV9
CDR3aa: CASSLLDGSSYEQYF
CDR3nt: TGTGCCAGCAGCCTTTTGGACGGGAGCTCCTACGAGCAGTACTTC

d_gene: TRBD2
j_gene: TRBJ2-1
abundance: medium-sized
v_gene: TRBV19
CDR3aa: CALKGGKSYNEQFF
CDR3nt: TGTGCCCTAAAGGGAGGGAAGTCCTACAATGAGCAGTTCTTC

d_gene: NA
j_gene: TRBJ2-1
abundance: NA
v_gene: TRBV5-1
CDR3aa: CASTQRGLEYNEQFF
CDR3nt: TGCGCCAGCACCCAGCGAGGACTGGAATACAATGAGCAGTTCTTC

d_gene: TRBD1
j_gene: TRBJ1-2
abundance: once
v_gene: TRBV4-3
CDR3aa: CASSQEGQGPYGYTF
CDR3nt: TGCGCCAGCAGCCAAGAGGGACAGGGGCCCTATGGCTACACCTTC

d_gene: TRBD1
j_gene: TRBJ2-3
abundance: NA
v_gene: TRBV15
CDR3aa: CATSRVQGVDRTDTQYF
CDR3nt: TGTGCCACCAGCAGAGTACAGGGGGTGGATCGCACAGATACGCAGTATTTT

d_gene: NA
j_gene: TRBJ1-3
abundance: once
v_gene: TRBV7-8
CDR3aa: CASSLGRISGNTIYF
CDR3nt: TGTGCCAGCAGCTTAGGGCGGATCTCTGGAAACACCATATATTTT

d_gene: TRBD2
j_gene: TRBJ2-7
abundance: NA
v_gene: TRBV11-2
CDR3aa: CASSAIGTSGGVQYF
CDR3nt: TGTGCCAGCAGCGCAATCGGGACTAGCGGGGGGGTGCAGTACTTC

d_gene: NA
j_gene: TRBJ1-1
abundance: once
v_gene: TRBV19
CDR3aa: CASSIGTGRTEAFF
CDR3nt: TGTGCCAGTAGTATCGGAACAGGGCGAACTGAAGCTTTCTTT

d_gene: NA
j_gene: TRBJ2-5
abundance: NA
v_gene: TRBV6-1
CDR3aa: CASSEARGETQYF
CDR3nt: TGTGCCAGCAGTGAAGCGCGGGGAGAGACCCAGTACTTC

d_gene: TRBD2
j_gene: TRBJ2-7
abundance: NA
v_gene: TRBV27
CDR3aa: CASSPTSGRAGEQYF
CDR3nt: TGTGCCAGCAGTCCTACTAGCGGGAGGGCCGGAGAGCAGTACTTC

d_gene: TRBD2
j_gene: TRBJ2-5
abundance: NA
v_gene: TRBV18
CDR3aa: CASSHSGRAQETQYF
CDR3nt: TGTGCCAGCTCACACAGCGGGAGGGCCCAAGAGACCCAGTACTTC

d_gene: TRBD1
j_gene: TRBJ2-5
abundance: NA
v_gene: TRBV19
CDR3aa: CASTGAGGQETQYF
CDR3nt: TGTGCCAGTACCGGAGCAGGGGGCCAAGAGACCCAGTACTTC

d_gene: TRBD1
j_gene: TRBJ1-5
abundance: NA
v_gene: TRBV28
CDR3aa: CASNEGDRVRQPQHF
CDR3nt: TGTGCCAGCAACGAGGGGGACAGGGTACGTCAGCCCCAGCATTTT

d_gene: NA
j_gene: TRBJ2-7
abundance: NA
v_gene: TRBV7-2
CDR3aa: CASSLGPSSYEQYF
CDR3nt: TGTGCCAGCAGCTTAGGTCCGTCCTCCTACGAGCAGTACTTC

d_gene: NA
j_gene: TRBJ2-5
abundance: NA
v_gene: TRBV5-4
CDR3aa: CASSFQEGTQYF
CDR3nt: TGTGCCAGCAGCTTTCAGGAAGGGACCCAGTACTTC

d_gene: TRBD2
j_gene: TRBJ2-7
abundance: few
v_gene: TRBV11-3
CDR3aa: CASSLGSGVGEQYF
CDR3nt: TGTGCCAGCAGCTTAGGGAGCGGGGTTGGCGAGCAGTACTTC

d_gene: NA
j_gene: TRBJ1-2
abundance: NA
v_gene: TRBV25-1
CDR3aa: CASSVEYGYTF
CDR3nt: TGTGCCAGCAGTGTGGAGTATGGCTACACCTTC

d_gene: TRBD2
j_gene: TRBJ2-7
abundance: NA
v_gene: TRBV11-2
CDR3aa: CASSFELAGGRAYEQYF
CDR3nt: TGTGCCAGCAGCTTCGAACTAGCGGGAGGTCGAGCCTACGAGCAGTACTTC

d_gene: NA
j_gene: TRBJ2-7
abundance: NA
v_gene: TRBV6-5
CDR3aa: CASSSDGERYEQYF
CDR3nt: TGTGCCAGCAGCTCAGACGGGGAGCGCTACGAGCAGTACTTC

d_gene: TRBD1
j_gene: TRBJ1-2
abundance: NA
v_gene: TRBV9
CDR3aa: CASSAGDSPTYGYTF
CDR3nt: TGTGCCAGTAGCGCCGGGGACAGTCCAACCTATGGCTACACCTTC

d_gene: TRBD1
j_gene: TRBJ1-1
abundance: NA
v_gene: TRBV6-5
CDR3aa: CASSSTGDTEAFF
CDR3nt: TGTGCCAGCAGTTCGACAGGGGACACTGAAGCTTTCTTT

d_gene: TRBD1
j_gene: TRBJ2-7
abundance: once
v_gene: TRBV5-6
CDR3aa: CASSFPGTVYYEQYF
CDR3nt: TGTGCCAGCAGCTTTCCCGGGACAGTCTACTACGAGCAGTACTTC

d_gene: TRBD2
j_gene: TRBJ2-1
abundance: NA
v_gene: TRBV5-1
CDR3aa: CASSPQLAGAYNEQFF
CDR3nt: TGCGCCAGCAGCCCCCAACTAGCGGGAGCCTACAATGAGCAGTTCTTC

d_gene: NA
j_gene: TRBJ1-4
abundance: NA
v_gene: TRBV6-5
CDR3aa: CASSYSMGYEKLFF
CDR3nt: TGTGCCAGCAGTTACTCTATGGGCTATGAAAAACTGTTTTTT

d_gene: NA
j_gene: TRBJ2-2
abundance: NA
v_gene: TRBV5-4
CDR3aa: CASSLELANTGELFF
CDR3nt: TGTGCCAGCAGCTTAGAACTAGCGAACACCGGGGAGCTGTTTTTT

d_gene: TRBD1
j_gene: TRBJ1-6
abundance: NA
v_gene: TRBV4-1
CDR3aa: CASSHQGVTNSPLHF
CDR3nt: TGCGCCAGCAGCCATCAGGGGGTTACTAATTCACCCCTCCACTTT

d_gene: NA
j_gene: TRBJ1-5
abundance: NA
v_gene: TRBV5-6
CDR3aa: CASSYGGRDHPQHF
CDR3nt: TGTGCCAGCAGCTACGGGGGACGCGATCATCCCCAGCATTTT

d_gene: NA
j_gene: TRBJ2-5
abundance: NA
v_gene: TRBV2
CDR3aa: CASTTGQLETQYF
CDR3nt: TGTGCCAGCACCACCGGACAATTGGAGACCCAGTACTTC

d_gene: TRBD2
j_gene: TRBJ2-1
abundance: NA
v_gene: TRBV6-4
CDR3aa: CASSDLRLAGGSSYNEQFF
CDR3nt: TGTGCCAGCAGTGATCTCCGACTAGCGGGTGGGAGCTCCTACAATGAGCAGTTCTTC

d_gene: NA
j_gene: TRBJ2-7
abundance: once
v_gene: TRBV5-6
CDR3aa: CASSEPNLEQYF
CDR3nt: TGTGCCAGCAGCGAGCCCAATTTGGAGCAGTACTTC

d_gene: TRBD2
j_gene: TRBJ2-5
abundance: NA
v_gene: TRBV6-5
CDR3aa: CASSLGLGETQYF
CDR3nt: TGTGCCAGCAGCCTAGGACTAGGAGAGACCCAGTACTTC

d_gene: NA
j_gene: TRBJ2-1
abundance: NA
v_gene: TRBV11-3
CDR3aa: CASSPGLAGAYNEQFF
CDR3nt: TGTGCCAGCAGCCCAGGGTTGGCGGGGGCATACAATGAGCAGTTCTTC

d_gene: NA
j_gene: TRBJ2-7
abundance: NA
v_gene: TRBV7-9
CDR3aa: CASSAGLQSGEQYF
CDR3nt: TGTGCCAGCAGCGCCGGACTCCAAAGTGGCGAGCAGTACTTC

d_gene: NA
j_gene: TRBJ2-4
abundance: NA
v_gene: TRBV7-2
CDR3aa: CASSLAGGAAKNIQYF
CDR3nt: TGTGCCAGCAGCTTAGCGGGCGGGGCAGCCAAAAACATTCAGTACTTC

d_gene: TRBD1
j_gene: TRBJ2-3
abundance: NA
v_gene: TRBV7-7
CDR3aa: CASSPDRATDTQYF
CDR3nt: TGTGCCAGCAGCCCGGACAGGGCCACAGATACGCAGTATTTT

d_gene: NA
j_gene: TRBJ2-7
abundance: NA
v_gene: TRBV6-5
CDR3aa: CASSYGGNEQYF
CDR3nt: TGTGCCAGCAGTTACGGAGGGAACGAGCAGTACTTC

d_gene: TRBD1
j_gene: TRBJ2-7
abundance: NA
v_gene: TRBV19
CDR3aa: CASSPGTDYEQYF
CDR3nt: TGTGCCAGTAGTCCCGGGACAGACTACGAGCAGTACTTC

d_gene: NA
j_gene: TRBJ1-2
abundance: NA
v_gene: TRBV2
CDR3aa: CASSRDTTAYGYTF
CDR3nt: TGTGCCAGCAGCCGGGACACTACTGCTTATGGCTACACCTTC

d_gene: TRBD1
j_gene: TRBJ2-7
abundance: NA
v_gene: TRBV7-6
CDR3aa: CASSRETQGASQEEQYF
CDR3nt: TGTGCCAGCAGCCGCGAAACCCAGGGGGCGTCGCAAGAGGAGCAGTACTTC

d_gene: NA
j_gene: TRBJ2-7
abundance: NA
v_gene: TRBV2
CDR3aa: CASSAISSYEQYF
CDR3nt: TGTGCCAGCAGTGCGATCAGCTCCTACGAGCAGTACTTC